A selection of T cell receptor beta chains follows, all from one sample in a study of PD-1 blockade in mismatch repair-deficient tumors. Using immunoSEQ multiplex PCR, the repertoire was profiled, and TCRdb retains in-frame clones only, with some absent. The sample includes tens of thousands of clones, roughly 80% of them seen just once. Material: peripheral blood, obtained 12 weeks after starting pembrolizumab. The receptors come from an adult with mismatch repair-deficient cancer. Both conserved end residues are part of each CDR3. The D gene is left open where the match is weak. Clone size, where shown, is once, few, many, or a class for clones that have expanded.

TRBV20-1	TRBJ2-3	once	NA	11	TGCAGTGCCCGGCCTATGGATACGCAGTATTTT	CSARPMDTQYF
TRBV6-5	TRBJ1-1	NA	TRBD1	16	TGTGCCAGCAGTTATCTTTATGACAGGGAGGTCACTGAAGCTTTCTTT	CASSYLYDREVTEAFF
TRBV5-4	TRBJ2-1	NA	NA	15	TGTGCCAGCAGCTTGGACTCAAACGGGGTCAATGAGCAGTTCTTC	CASSLDSNGVNEQFF
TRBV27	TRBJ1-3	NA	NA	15	TGTGCCAGCAGTTTATCCGCAACTCGTGGAAACACCATATATTTT	CASSLSATRGNTIYF
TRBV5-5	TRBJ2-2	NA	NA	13	TGTGCCAGCAGCTTGGGACCCACCGGGGAGCTGTTTTTT	CASSLGPTGELFF
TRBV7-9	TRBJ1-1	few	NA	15	TGTGCCAGCAGCTTGGAAGGGACCCTGAACACTGAAGCTTTCTTT	CASSLEGTLNTEAFF
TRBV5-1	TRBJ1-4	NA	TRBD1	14	TGCGCCAGCAGCCCCGGGACAGTGAATGAAAAACTGTTTTTT	CASSPGTVNEKLFF
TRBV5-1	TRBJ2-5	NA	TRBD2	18	TGCGCCAGCAGCTTGATTTCTAGCGGGAGGGCCGGGGGAGAGACCCAGTACTTC	CASSLISSGRAGGETQYF
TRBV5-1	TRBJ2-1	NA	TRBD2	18	TGCGCCAGCAGCCTCCGGGCTTATATTAGCGGGAGGGCCCCCGAGCAGTTCTTC	CASSLRAYISGRAPEQFF
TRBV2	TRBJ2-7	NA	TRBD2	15	TGTGCCAGCAGTGATCCCCGCGGGAGGACCTACGAGCAGTACTTC	CASSDPRGRTYEQYF
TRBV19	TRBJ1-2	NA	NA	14	TGTGCCAGTATCGACGGGGGCCTCGACTATGGCTACACCTTC	CASIDGGLDYGYTF